This entry lists 14 T cell receptor beta chains sequenced from one sample in a study of T cells after yellow fever vaccination. One entry per CDR3 protein, called by TCRdb with MiXCR from the 5' RACE reads. The sample lists about 220,000 distinct CDR3 sequences; roughly 6.2% were seen once. The sample in question was CD4+ T cells sorted from PBMCs, obtained on the day of the yellow fever booster vaccination. The receptor set was obtained from a man aged 25-45 years who received the YFV17D yellow fever vaccine.

This clonotype has ten or more counts. This chain joins TRBV7-6 and TRBJ2-1; 10 nucleotides align to TRBD1. Germline values: CDR1 SGHVS, CDR2 FNYEAQ. V was clipped by 5 bases and J by 10 bases; unmatched bases: 8. The CDR3 is 14 amino acids. The DNA for the CDR3 is TGTGCCAGCAGCCGTGCGGGACAGGGGCGGGAGCAGTTCTTC. It encodes CASSRAGQGREQFF. The complete variable domain, with remaining parts taken from reference TRBV7-6 and TRBJ2-1, reads GAGVSQSPRYKVTKRGQDVALRCDPISGHVSLYWYRQALGQGPEFLTYFNYEAQQDKSGLPNDRFSAERPEGSISTLTIQRTEQRDSAMYRCASSRAGQGREQFFGPGTRLTVL.

There are a few counts of this clonotype. The chain is built from TRBV12-3 or TRBV12-4 and TRBJ2-5; no firm D call. This CDR3 comprises 13 residues. V shed 6 bases and J shed 2 bases, with 10 bases lying between them. The CDR3 loop reads CASSPNTQETQYF. CDR3 in DNA: TGTGCCAGCAGCCCAAATACTCAAGAGACCCAGTACTTC.

This clonotype occurred a few times. The chain joins TRBV13 to TRBJ1-1, with TRBD1 as a possible D gene (6 bases). Germline V gene sequence: CDR1 PRHDT, CDR2 FYEKMQ (reference sequence). V dropped 0 bases and J dropped 0 bases, with 8 bases sitting between them. The CDR3 consists of 15 residues. The CDR3: CASSLGRGVNTEAFF. The CDR3 nucleotides are TGTGCCAGCAGCTTAGGTAGGGGGGTGAACACTGAAGCTTTCTTT.

This clonotype was picked up a small number of times. This sequence joins TRBV19 and TRBJ2-7; D remains ambiguous. V was clipped by 4 bases and J by 0 bases, with 16 bases between them. CDR3 length equals 16 residues. Germline CDR1 LNHDA, CDR2 SQIVND (reference sequence). The CDR3 DNA is TGTGCCAGTAGTACCGCTTACAGCTTGAGCTCCTACGAGCAGTACTTC. It codes for CASSTAYSLSSYEQYF.

This clonotype was found a few times. This rearrangement joins TRBV20-1 to TRBJ2-6; the D is unclear. Germline-derived CDR1 and CDR2 are DFQATT and SNEGSKA (reference sequence). The CDR3 loop spans 12 amino acids. V was cut by 4 bases and J by 4 bases, with 5 bases left in between. This CDR3 is CSAIAGANVLTF. The CDR3 nucleotides read TGCAGTGCTATAGCCGGGGCCAACGTCCTGACTTTC.

CDR3 coding DNA: TGTGCCAGCAGCCCCCAATATAACACTGAAGCTTTCTTT. The encoded protein is CASSPQYNTEAFF. This sequence joins TRBV7-2 and TRBJ1-1, with D unclear. There are 13 residues in the CDR3. The germline V gene has CDR1 SGHTA and CDR2 FQGNSA. V gave up 5 bases and J gave up 2 bases, with 9 bases separating them. The whole variable domain, remainder taken from reference TRBV7-2 and TRBJ1-1, is GAGVSQSPSNKVTEKGKDVELRCDPISGHTALYWYRQSLGQGLEFLIYFQGNSAPDKSGLPSDRFSAERTGGSVSTLTIQRTQQEDSAVYLCASSPQYNTEAFFGQGTRLTVV.

This clonotype occurred many times. This chain connects TRBV7-9 to TRBJ2-1; D unresolved. V was pared by 4 bases and J by 14 bases, with 12 bases between. Looked up from germline, CDR1 is SEHNR and CDR2 is FQNEAQ (reference sequence). The CDR3 runs to 11 residues. The CDR3 spells CASSSAVVEFF. CDR3 DNA sequence: TGTGCCAGCAGCTCGGCAGTCGTAGAGTTCTTC.

This clonotype was seen only a few times. This chain connects TRBV20-1 to TRBJ1-1; no definite D call. CDR1 and CDR2 from the germline V gene are DFQATT and SNEGSKA (reference sequence). Trimming shortened V by 5 bases and J by 5 bases, and 15 bases separated the two germline ends. This CDR3 spans 13 amino acids. This chain's CDR3 is CSARAGSWTEAFF. CDR3 nucleotide sequence: TGCAGTGCTCGAGCGGGGAGTTGGACTGAAGCTTTCTTT.

In this sample, this clonotype turned up many times. The V call is TRBV28, the J call TRBJ2-3, with D tentatively TRBD2 (6 bases). V was pared by 3 bases and J by 0 bases, with 13 bases between. Germline V CDR1 and CDR2: MDHEN, SYDVKM. The CDR3 extends over 16 amino acids. CDR3 coding DNA: TGTGCCAGCAGTTTCGCGGGAAGGACTAGCACAGATACGCAGTATTTT. This translates into CASSFAGRTSTDTQYF.

This chain connects TRBV19 to TRBJ2-2; a possible D gene is TRBD2 (6 bases). The CDR3 has 15 amino acids. V shed 3 bases and J shed 4 bases, with 12 bases lying between them. Germline-derived CDR1 and CDR2 are LNHDA and SQIVND (reference sequence). The CDR3 DNA follows: TGTGCCAGTAGTATGGGCTGGGACTTCACCGGGGAGCTGTTTTTT. Encoded protein: CASSMGWDFTGELFF.

This clonotype was seen many times. The chain employs TRBV10-3 and TRBJ2-5; D remains unclear. V lost 8 bases to trimming and J lost 2 bases, with 9 bases between them. The CDR3 length is 12 residues. CDR1 and CDR2 (germline): ENHRY, SYGVKD. CDR3 in DNA: TGTGCCATCGGGAATTTACAAGAGACCCAGTACTTC. Amino acid sequence: CAIGNLQETQYF.

The chain recombines TRBV11-2 with TRBJ2-1; D is perhaps TRBD1 (5 bases). CDR3 length equals 13 residues. CDR1 SGHAT and CDR2 FQNNGV come from the germline V gene. V shed 10 bases and J shed 6 bases, with 16 bases lying between them. CDR3 region: CAIRRIGANEQFF. In nucleotides, the CDR3 is TGTGCCATCCGACGGATTGGGGCCAATGAGCAGTTCTTC.

This clonotype was seen a handful of times. This chain links TRBV20-1 with TRBJ2-7, with 10 bases that match TRBD2. This CDR3 is 15 amino acids long. CDR1 is DFQATT, CDR2 SNEGSKA, per germline (reference sequence). V dropped 5 bases and J dropped 4; count of bases not matched to a gene: 11. The CDR3 region is CSADDSGRADYEQYF. The CDR3, as DNA: TGCAGTGCTGACGACAGCGGGAGGGCCGATTACGAGCAGTACTTC.

This clonotype was detected many times. The chain carries TRBV12-3 or TRBV12-4 and TRBJ2-2; perhaps D is TRBD1 or TRBD2 (6 bases each). V lost 2 bases and J 5 bases, leaving 12 bases between the germline ends. The CDR3 sequence is 15 residues long. DNA for the CDR3: TGTGCCAGCAGTTTATGGGGGGCTGGAACCGGGGAGCTGTTTTTT. Amino acid sequence: CASSLWGAGTGELFF.